This T cell receptor (beta chain) derives from a study of blood T cell repertoires in COVID-19. Looking at the study overall: Donors in the United States, Italy and Spain gave samples during acute or convalescent COVID-19. PBMCs, B-cell-depleted T cells, or T cells were the source of the cDNA or gDNA that made up the material.

In the authors' methods: The assay estimated nucleated cells by amplifying reference gene primers. Libraries were prepared by immunoSEQ multiplex PCR; TCRdb keeps only in-frame clonotypes and omits some of them. The V and J calls and clone size were taken over from that table, and D and trimming were inferred from the DNA. The profile shows some 290,000 clones, 86% of them singletons. This TCR derives from a man between 18 and 29 years old with active or convalescent COVID-19. Sequenced sample: peripheral blood.

Here the CDR3 reads CASRGGQETQYF. DNA for the CDR3: TGTGCTAGTAGGGGCGGTCAAGAGACCCAGTACTTC. The V and J genes are TRBV12-5 and TRBJ2-5; D perhaps matches TRBD1 (5 bases). Germline V gene sequence: CDR1 LGHNT, CDR2 FRNRAP. Deletions cut 8 bases from V and 2 bases from J, with 9 bases between. This CDR3 has 12 residues.